This T cell receptor (beta chain) came from a study of blood T cell repertoires in COVID-19. Across the study: Samples came from the United States, Italy and Spain, spanning acute and convalescent COVID-19.

Sequenced by immunoSEQ multiplex PCR; TCRdb stores in-frame clones only, minus some. The table includes about 220,000 clones, roughly 88% detected once. CDR1 and CDR2 from the germline V gene are SGHNT and YENEEA. The junction had 3 bases not matched to a gene; V was cut back by 4 bases and J by 6 bases. The CDR3 consists of 12 residues. Individuals drawn from approximately 26 US areas were about 18 to 90 years old. Participant-reported clinical history was the basis for cohort assignment. This receptor was taken from a woman aged 45-60 years with acute COVID-19. The chain combines TRBV11-3 with TRBJ2-7; 7 bases align to TRBD1. The sample taken for sequencing was PBMCs or T cells enriched from blood (not recorded which). The CDR3 loop is CASSSWTGEQYF. DNA of the CDR3: TGTGCCAGCAGCTCCTGGACAGGCGAGCAGTACTTC. The whole variable domain, filled in from reference TRBV11-3 and TRBJ2-7, reads EAGVVQSPRYKIIEKKQPVAFWCNPISGHNTLYWYLQNLGQGPELLIRYENEEAVDDSQLPKDRFSAERLKGVDSTLKIQPAELGDSAVYLCASSSWTGEQYFGPGTRLTVT.